A selection of T cell receptor beta chains follows, all from one sample in a study of identical twins. Each CDR3 protein is one row after TCRdb ran MiXCR on the 5' RACE reads. This sample has about 530,000 distinct CDR3 sequences, with approximately 20% found just once. This sample also belongs to another study, concerning yellow fever vaccine responses in identical twins.

Sample: CD4+ T cells sorted from blood. The receptors stem from a woman aged 18 to 35 in good health. Both conserved end residues are part of each CDR3. The D gene is left open where the match is weak. Rows give clone size only sometimes, using once, few, many, or a class for an expanded clone.

cdr3_length clone_size j_call d_call v_call cdr3_aa cdr3_nt
13 few TRBJ1-4 TRBD1 TRBV2 CASRTRDREKLFF TGTGCCAGCAGAACCCGGGACAGGGAAAAACTGTTTTTT
18 few TRBJ2-1 TRBD2 TRBV5-1 CASSLQRTSSGEVDEQFF TGCGCCAGCAGCCTCCAAAGGACTAGCTCCGGAGAGGTCGATGAGCAGTTCTTC
15 once TRBJ1-4 - TRBV6-1 CASSGYRAVVEKLFF TGTGCCAGCAGTGGCTACAGGGCCGTGGTGGAAAAACTGTTTTTT
15 - TRBJ2-2 - TRBV5-1 CASSAYDESTGELFF TGCGCCAGCAGCGCCTACGACGAGAGCACCGGGGAGCTGTTTTTT
14 - TRBJ2-7 - TRBV10-3 CAISEQPLTYEQYF TGTGCCATCAGTGAACAACCCTTAACCTACGAGCAGTACTTC
10 few TRBJ2-5 - TRBV20-1 CSAETETQYF TGCAGTGCTGAGACGGAGACCCAGTACTTC
15 few TRBJ2-3 - TRBV18 CASSPIAAGTDTQYF TGTGCCAGCTCACCGATAGCGGCAGGCACAGATACGCAGTATTTT
16 - TRBJ2-1 - TRBV18 CASSPSGQIPYNEQFF TGTGCCAGCTCACCATCAGGGCAAATTCCCTACAATGAGCAGTTCTTC
14 - TRBJ1-5 TRBD1 TRBV12-3/TRBV12-4 CATKETGGGQPQHF TGTGCCACCAAAGAGACAGGGGGGGGTCAGCCCCAGCATTTT
16 - TRBJ2-1 - TRBV7-9 CASSPGSEANIYEQFF TGTGCCAGCAGCCCGGGGAGCGAAGCTAATATCTATGAGCAGTTCTTC
15 - TRBJ1-2 TRBD1 TRBV5-1 CASSLEGQGLYGYTF TGCGCCAGCAGCTTGGAGGGACAGGGCCTCTATGGCTACACCTTC
15 many TRBJ2-1 TRBD2 TRBV5-1 CASSIKPGLENEQFF TGCGCCAGCAGCATAAAGCCGGGACTAGAGAATGAGCAGTTCTTC
15 few TRBJ2-1 - TRBV28 CASSFRDPPYNEQFF TGTGCCAGCAGTTTTCGGGACCCACCCTACAATGAGCAGTTCTTC
17 - TRBJ2-2 TRBD2 TRBV4-1 CASSQGSGSSNTGELFF TGCGCCAGCAGCCAGGGTAGCGGGAGCTCGAACACCGGGGAGCTGTTTTTT
15 - TRBJ2-1 TRBD1 TRBV7-3 CASSPAGTENNEQFF TGTGCCAGCAGCCCCGCCGGGACAGAAAACAATGAGCAGTTCTTC
16 few TRBJ2-2 - TRBV7-9 CASSGPMAPNTGELFF TGTGCCAGCAGCGGCCCAATGGCTCCTAACACCGGGGAGCTGTTTTTT
12 - TRBJ1-2 - TRBV20-1 CSARLTDYGYTF TGCAGTGCTAGACTGACAGATTATGGCTACACCTTC
18 few TRBJ2-1 TRBD2 TRBV24-1 CATSGLRRAGGRWDEQFF TGTGCCACCAGTGGATTGCGTAGAGCGGGAGGGCGTTGGGATGAGCAGTTCTTC